This entry describes one TCR beta chain. Here immunoSEQ multiplex PCR was the method, and the copy in TCRdb shows in-frame clones only, minus some. The sample has about 160,000 clones, 85% to 95% seen once. This entry comes from a study of blood T cell repertoires in COVID-19. Input material: peripheral blood. The sequence derives from a woman between 50 and 59 years old with acute or convalescent COVID-19.

The CDR3 nucleotides read TGTGCCACCAGTCAAGGGGGCAACAGCCCGATTAACTATGGCTACACCTTC. This codes for CATSQGGNSPINYGYTF. The chain is built from TRBV24-1 and TRBJ1-2; 7 positions match TRBD1. The germline CDR1 and CDR2 sequences are KGHDR and SFDVKD. The CDR3 length is 17 residues. Trimming took 6 bases from V and 1 from J; bases not matched to a gene: 13.